The T cell receptor beta chain under discussion was sequenced for a study of beta chain features in type 1 diabetes. Study outcomes and limitations: Resolution of whether HLA type affects TCRB rearrangement was not achieved here. Reduced insertions and increased deletions marked VDJ junctions in type 1 diabetes patients.

With regard to this clone: Its antigen is as yet unknown.

The ends were cut back, 2 bases at V and 1 base at J, with 14 bases in the middle. From germline, CDR1 is SGHAT and CDR2 FQNNGV. CDR3 length: 16 residues. Each sorted population was over 95% pure. Expressed TCRB transcripts got sequenced, as all isolated RNA was reverse transcribed. Naive, central memory and regulatory T cell samples averaged about 3.5 million reads. Clones were sequenced by immunoSEQ multiplex PCR, and TCRdb holds only the in-frame ones, with some missing. The table lists some 900,000 clones, roughly a sixth of them singletons, with 0.02% to 0.03% in the top ten. The sample comprised naive CD4+ T cells from blood. The clonotype was recovered from a woman aged 18-29 years in good health. The chain is built from TRBV11-2 and TRBJ1-1; D perhaps matches TRBD1 (6 bases). The DNA for the CDR3 is TGTGCCAGCAGCTTACCCAAAGGGACAACGAACACTGAAGCTTTCTTT. It is translated as CASSLPKGTTNTEAFF.